This TCR beta chain was recovered during a study of neurological immune-mediated disorders. The time point is: longitudinal time-point 2. Many counts were recorded for this clonotype. From germline, CDR1 is SGHRS and CDR2 YFSETQ. Trimming took off 3 bases at V and 2 bases at J, with 10 bases between the two ends. The CDR3 extends over 14 amino acids. The authors made cDNA by 5'RACE with 10-nucleotide random UMIs. TCRdb itself ran the 5' RACE reads through MiXCR, one entry per CDR3 protein. Among about 60,000 distinct CDR3 sequences listed, less than 10% were seen once. V and J are TRBV5-1 and TRBJ2-3; D call uncertain. The origin of this receptor is a man aged 25-45 years in good health. Sequences were obtained from PBMCs. CDR3 DNA: TGCGCCAGCAGCTCGCGACGTATCACAGATACGCAGTATTTT. Translation: CASSSRRITDTQYF. The whole variable domain, remainder taken from reference TRBV5-1 and TRBJ2-3, is KAGVTQTPRYLIKTRGQQVTLSCSPISGHRSVSWYQQTPGQGLQFLFEYFSETQRNKGNFPGRFSGRQFSNSRSEMNVSTLELGDSALYLCASSSRRITDTQYFGPGTRLTVL.